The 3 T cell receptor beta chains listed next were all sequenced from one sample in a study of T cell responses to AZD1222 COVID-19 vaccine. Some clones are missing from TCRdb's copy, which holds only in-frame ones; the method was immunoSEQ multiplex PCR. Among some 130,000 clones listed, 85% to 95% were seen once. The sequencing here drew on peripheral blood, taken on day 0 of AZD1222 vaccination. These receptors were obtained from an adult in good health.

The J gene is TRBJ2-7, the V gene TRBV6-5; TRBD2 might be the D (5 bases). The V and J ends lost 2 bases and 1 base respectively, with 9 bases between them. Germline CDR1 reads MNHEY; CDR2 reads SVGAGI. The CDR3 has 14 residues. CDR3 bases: TGTGCCAGCAGTTACGCGCTAGCATCCTACGAGCAGTACTTC. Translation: CASSYALASYEQYF.

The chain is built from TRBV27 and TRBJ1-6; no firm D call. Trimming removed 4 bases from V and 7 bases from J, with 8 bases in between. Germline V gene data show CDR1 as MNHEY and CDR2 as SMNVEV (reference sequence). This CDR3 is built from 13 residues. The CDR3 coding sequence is TGTGCCAGCAGTTCCTGGGAAAATTCACCCCTCCACTTT. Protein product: CASSSWENSPLHF.

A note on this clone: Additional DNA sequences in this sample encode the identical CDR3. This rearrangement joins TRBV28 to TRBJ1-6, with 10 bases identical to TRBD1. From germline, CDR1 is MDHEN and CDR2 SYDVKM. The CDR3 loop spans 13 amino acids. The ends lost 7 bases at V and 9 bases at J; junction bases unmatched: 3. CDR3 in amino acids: CASTRDRGSPLHF. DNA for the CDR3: TGTGCCAGCACCAGGGACAGGGGTTCACCCCTCCACTTT.